The next 19 T cell receptor beta chains were all read from a single sample in a study of blood T cell repertoires in COVID-19. Repertoires were generated with immunoSEQ multiplex PCR, while TCRdb's copy carries only in-frame clones and drops some. Counted here are fewer than 250,000 clones, about 87% occurring once; the ten biggest clones make up roughly 2.7%. The specimen was peripheral blood. The receptors shown here come from a man aged 25 to 40 with COVID-19, enrolled during active disease.

The chain carries TRBV30 and TRBJ1-1, with unresolved D. CDR1 is GTSNPN, CDR2 SVGIG, per germline (reference sequence). Trimming pared 4 bases from V and 4 bases from J, leaving 13 bases between. This CDR3 spans 13 amino acids. The CDR3 nucleotides read TGTGCCTGGACCGCTGAGGAGGGCACTGAAGCTTTCTTT. Translating gives CAWTAEEGTEAFF.

The chain couples TRBV9 to TRBJ1-1; tentative D call: TRBD1 (5 bases). Germline CDR1 SGDLS, CDR2 YYNGEE. The CDR3 is made up of 13 amino acids. The ends were cut back, 1 base at V and 1 base at J, with 5 bases in the middle. In DNA, the CDR3 is TGTGCCAGCAGCGTAAGGGGGAACACTGAAGCTTTCTTT. Its protein product is CASSVRGNTEAFF.

This clone was found once. CDR3 residues: CAISAMTDYEQYF. CDR3 DNA sequence: TGTGCCATCAGTGCCATGACAGATTACGAGCAGTACTTC. J is TRBJ2-7 and V is TRBV10-3, with D maybe TRBD1 (5 bases). The ends were cut back, 4 bases at V and 4 bases at J, with 11 bases in the middle. The CDR3 totals 13 residues. The germline V gene has CDR1 ENHRY and CDR2 SYGVKD.

V usage is TRBV4-1 and J usage is TRBJ1-6; TRBD1 matches at 9 bases. With 4 bases clipped from V and 5 bases from J, the junction kept 3 bases outside the gene matches. Germline CDR1 reads MGHRA; CDR2 reads YSYEKL. The CDR3 contains 15 residues. CDR3 loop: CASSLRDRDNSPLHF. CDR3 nucleotide sequence: TGCGCCAGCAGCCTCCGGGACAGGGATAATTCACCCCTCCACTTT.

The rearrangement joins TRBV5-5 to TRBJ2-7, with TRBD1 matching over 7 bases. The trim removed 1 base at V and 5 bases at J, leaving 3 bases unmatched. Germline V gene data show CDR1 as SGHKS and CDR2 as YYEKEE (reference sequence). The CDR3 runs to 13 residues. Written as DNA, the CDR3 is TGTGCCAGCAGCTTGACAGGGGACCACGAGCAGTACTTC. It encodes CASSLTGDHEQYF.

The J gene is TRBJ1-3, the V gene TRBV4-1; TRBD1 matches at 8 bases. The CDR3 spans 15 residues. The trim removed 3 bases at V and 3 bases at J, leaving 4 bases unmatched. The germline V gene has CDR1 MGHRA and CDR2 YSYEKL. CDR3 region: CASSQPGQDGNTIYF. In DNA, the CDR3 is TGCGCCAGCAGCCAGCCGGGACAGGATGGAAACACCATATATTTT.

The chain couples TRBV2 to TRBJ1-1, with D possibly being TRBD1 (5 bases). The CDR3 spans 12 residues. V lost 4 bases, J lost 11 bases, and 14 bases lay in between. Germline CDR1 SNHLY, CDR2 FYNNEI. The CDR3 here is CASSGQPSGAFF. The DNA for the CDR3 is TGTGCCAGCAGTGGACAGCCCTCAGGGGCTTTCTTT.

This chain joins TRBV20-1 and TRBJ2-7, with a weak D call TRBD1 (6 bases). The germline V gene encodes CDR1 DFQATT and CDR2 SNEGSKA (reference sequence). With 6 bases removed from V and 1 base from J, the gap between germline ends came to 16 bases. The CDR3 contains 14 residues. DNA for the CDR3: TGCAGTGCAAGTGGGACACTTAGGTCCTACGAGCAGTACTTC. As protein: CSASGTLRSYEQYF.

This sequence joins TRBV28 and TRBJ1-1; D call uncertain. This CDR3 contains 14 residues. Germline V lookup: CDR1 MDHEN, CDR2 SYDVKM. V lost 5 bases to trimming and J lost 6 bases, with 16 bases between them. The CDR3 region has the DNA TGTGCCAGCAGTCAACCCCCAATGAGGGCTGAAGCTTTCTTT. Its protein product is CASSQPPMRAEAFF.

V usage is TRBV10-1 and J usage is TRBJ1-5; D gene unclear. V was trimmed by 0 bases and J by 7 bases, leaving 10 bases between them. CDR1 and CDR2 from the germline V gene are WNHNN and SYGVQD (reference sequence). The CDR3 runs to 14 residues. The CDR3 bases are TGCGCCAGCAGTGAGTCGAATATCGGGCAGCCCCAGCATTTT. Its translation is CASSESNIGQPQHF.

As concerns this clone: Mismatch with germline at one junction end may stem from a read error. This chain connects TRBV29-1 to TRBJ2-1; tentative D call: TRBD2 (6 bases). This CDR3 is built from 11 residues. Germline CDR1 and CDR2: SQVTM and ANQGSEA. The CDR3 DNA reads as TGCAGCGTCAAGGACTACGATGAGCAGTTCTTC. Protein sequence: CSVKDYDEQFF.

The chain joins TRBV3-1 (or the pseudogene TRBV3-2) to TRBJ1-4; no clear D. Looked up from germline, CDR1 is LGHDT and CDR2 is YNNKEL (reference sequence). Between the trimmed V and J ends, which lost 4 bases and 4 bases, there was a span of 10 bases. The CDR3 is made up of 14 amino acids. For the CDR3, the DNA is TGTGCCAGCAGCCCTTGGCGGCTTAATGAAAAACTGTTTTTT. Translation: CASSPWRLNEKLFF.

The chain employs TRBV5-1 and TRBJ2-3, with D possibly matching TRBD2 (5 bases). Germline loops: CDR1 SGHRS, CDR2 YFSETQ. V gave up 2 bases and J gave up 1 base, with 14 bases separating them. This CDR3 comprises 16 residues. This CDR3 reads CASSFSVVGGTDTQYF. The CDR3 coding sequence is TGCGCCAGCAGCTTTAGCGTGGTTGGGGGCACAGATACGCAGTATTTT.

V usage is TRBV3-1 (or the pseudogene TRBV3-2) and J usage is TRBJ2-3, with 10 positions matching TRBD2. This CDR3 spans 17 amino acids. Germline trimming cut 0 bases from V and 5 bases from J; bases unmatched to any gene: 8. Germline V gene data show CDR1 as LGHDT and CDR2 as YNNKEL (reference sequence). CDR3 sequence: CASSQDTSGTPRDTQYF. In DNA form, the CDR3 reads TGTGCCAGCAGCCAAGATACTAGCGGGACTCCTAGAGATACGCAGTATTTT.

V is TRBV28 and J is TRBJ2-1, with a tentative D call TRBD2 (5 bases). V was clipped by 7 bases and J by 14 bases, with 15 bases between them. CDR1 MDHEN and CDR2 SYDVKM come from the germline V gene. This CDR3 region has 11 residues. CDR3 in DNA: TGTGCCAGCACCGATAGCGACCTTAAGTTCTTC. This translates into CASTDSDLKFF.

This clone has only a few counts. This chain links TRBV4-1 with TRBJ1-1; D is uncertain. V was pared by 1 base and J by 0 bases, with 3 bases between. This CDR3 comprises 13 residues. Germline CDR1 and CDR2: MGHRA and YSYEKL. CDR3 amino acids: CASSQVMNTEAFF. The CDR3 nucleotides read TGCGCCAGCAGCCAAGTCATGAACACTGAAGCTTTCTTT.

The J gene is TRBJ2-7, the V gene TRBV19; tentative D call: TRBD2 (5 bases). CDR1 and CDR2 (germline): LNHDA, SQIVND (reference sequence). The V gene lost 7 bases and the J gene lost 4 bases, with 17 bases spanning the gap. The CDR3 spans 14 residues. CDR3: CASKSSEPVYEQYF. CDR3 in DNA: TGTGCCAGTAAGAGTAGCGAGCCTGTTTACGAGCAGTACTTC.

The chain carries TRBV28 and TRBJ1-2, with a tentative D call TRBD1 (5 bases). CDR3 length: 12 amino acids. The V and J ends lost 7 bases and 6 bases respectively, with 12 bases between them. CDR1 is MDHEN, CDR2 SYDVKM, per germline. The CDR3 DNA sequence: TGTGCCAGCACCCTGGGGGGGAATGGCTACACCTTC. Protein product: CASTLGGNGYTF.

This chain links TRBV7-3 with TRBJ1-1; 9 bases fit TRBD1. The junction had 9 bases not matched to a gene; V was cut back by 5 bases and J by 5 bases. Germline V gives CDR1 SGHTA, CDR2 FQGTGA. This CDR3 comprises 15 residues. CDR3 region: CASSPGHRGLTEAFF. In DNA, the CDR3 is TGTGCCAGCAGCCCCGGCCACAGGGGGCTTACTGAAGCTTTCTTT.